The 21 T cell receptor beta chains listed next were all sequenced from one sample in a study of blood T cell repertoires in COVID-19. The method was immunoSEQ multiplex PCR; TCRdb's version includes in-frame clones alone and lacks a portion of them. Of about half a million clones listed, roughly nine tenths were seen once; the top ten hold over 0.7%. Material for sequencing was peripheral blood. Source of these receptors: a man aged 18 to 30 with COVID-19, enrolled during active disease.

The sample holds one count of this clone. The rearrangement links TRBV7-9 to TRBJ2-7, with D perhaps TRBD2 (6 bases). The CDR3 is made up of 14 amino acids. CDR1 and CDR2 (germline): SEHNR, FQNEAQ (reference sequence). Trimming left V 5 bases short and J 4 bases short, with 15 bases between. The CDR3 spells CASSVTPGVYEQYF. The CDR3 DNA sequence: TGTGCCAGCAGCGTTACCCCGGGGGTTTACGAGCAGTACTTC.

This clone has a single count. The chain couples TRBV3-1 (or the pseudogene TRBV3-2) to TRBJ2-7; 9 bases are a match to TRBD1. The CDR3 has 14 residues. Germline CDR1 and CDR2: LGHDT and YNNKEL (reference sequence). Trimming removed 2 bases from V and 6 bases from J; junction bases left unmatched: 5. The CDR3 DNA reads TGTGCCAGCAGCCAACCGGGACAGGGCAGCGAGCAGTACTTC. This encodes CASSQPGQGSEQYF.

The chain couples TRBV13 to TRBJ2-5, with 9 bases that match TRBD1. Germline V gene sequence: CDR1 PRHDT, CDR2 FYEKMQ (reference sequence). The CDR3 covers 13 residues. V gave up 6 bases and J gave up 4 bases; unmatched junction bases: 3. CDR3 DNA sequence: TGTGCCAGCAGGGACAGGGGATCAGAGACCCAGTACTTC. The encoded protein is CASRDRGSETQYF. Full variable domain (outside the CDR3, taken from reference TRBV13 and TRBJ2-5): AAGVIQSPRHLIKEKRETATLKCYPIPRHDTVYWYQQGPGQDPQFLISFYEKMQSDKGSIPDRFSAQQFSDYHSELNMSSLELGDSALYFCASRDRGSETQYFGPGTRLLVL.

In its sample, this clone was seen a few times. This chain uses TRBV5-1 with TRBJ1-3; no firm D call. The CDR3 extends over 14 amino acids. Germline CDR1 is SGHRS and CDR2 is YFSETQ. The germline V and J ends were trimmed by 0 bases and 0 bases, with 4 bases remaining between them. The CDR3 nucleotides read TGCGCCAGCAGCTTGGCGAGCTCTGGAAACACCATATATTTT. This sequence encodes CASSLASSGNTIYF.

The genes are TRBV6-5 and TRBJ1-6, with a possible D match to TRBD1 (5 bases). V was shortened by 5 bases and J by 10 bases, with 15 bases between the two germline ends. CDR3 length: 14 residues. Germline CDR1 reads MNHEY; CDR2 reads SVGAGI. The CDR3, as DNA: TGTGCCAGCAGTCAGGGCCCTATAGGGTCACCCCTCCACTTT. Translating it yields CASSQGPIGSPLHF.

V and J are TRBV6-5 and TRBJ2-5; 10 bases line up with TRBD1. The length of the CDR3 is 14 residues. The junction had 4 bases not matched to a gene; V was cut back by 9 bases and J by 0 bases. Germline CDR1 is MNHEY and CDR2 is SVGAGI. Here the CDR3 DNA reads TGTGCCAGTCGGACAGGGGGGGACCAAGAGACCCAGTACTTC. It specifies CASRTGGDQETQYF.

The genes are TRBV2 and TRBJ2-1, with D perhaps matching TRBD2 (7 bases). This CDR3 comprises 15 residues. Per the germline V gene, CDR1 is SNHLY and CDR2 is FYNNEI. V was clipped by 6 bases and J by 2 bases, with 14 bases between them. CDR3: CASRSGGTAYNEQFF. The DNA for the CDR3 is TGTGCCAGCAGGTCGGGGGGCACCGCCTACAATGAGCAGTTCTTC.

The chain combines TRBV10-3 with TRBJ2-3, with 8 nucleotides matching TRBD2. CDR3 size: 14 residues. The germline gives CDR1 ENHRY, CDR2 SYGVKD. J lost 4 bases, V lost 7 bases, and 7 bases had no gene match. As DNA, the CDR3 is TGTGCCATCAAAGAGGGACTAGACGCAGATACGCAGTATTTT. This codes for CAIKEGLDADTQYF.

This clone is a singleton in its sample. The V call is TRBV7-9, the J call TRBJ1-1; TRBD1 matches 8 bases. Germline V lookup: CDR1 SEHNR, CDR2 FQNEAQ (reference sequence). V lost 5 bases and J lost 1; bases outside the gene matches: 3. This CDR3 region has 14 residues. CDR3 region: CASSVGQENTEAFF. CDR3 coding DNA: TGTGCCAGCAGCGTGGGACAGGAGAACACTGAAGCTTTCTTT. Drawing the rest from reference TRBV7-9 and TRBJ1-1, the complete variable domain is DTGVSQNPRHKITKRGQNVTFRCDPISEHNRLYWYRQTLGQGPEFLTYFQNEAQLEKSRLLSDRFSAERPKGSFSTLEIQRTEQGDSAMYLCASSVGQENTEAFFGQGTRLTVV.

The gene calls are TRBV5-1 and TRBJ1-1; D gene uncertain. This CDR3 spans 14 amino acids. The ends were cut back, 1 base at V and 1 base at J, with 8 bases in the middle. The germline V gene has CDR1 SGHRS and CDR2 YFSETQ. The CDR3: CASSLQTRNTEAFF. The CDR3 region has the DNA TGCGCCAGCAGCTTGCAAACGAGGAACACTGAAGCTTTCTTT.

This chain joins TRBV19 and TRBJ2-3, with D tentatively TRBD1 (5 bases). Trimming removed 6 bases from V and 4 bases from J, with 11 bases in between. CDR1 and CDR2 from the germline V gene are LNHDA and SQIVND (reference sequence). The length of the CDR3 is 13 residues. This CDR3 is CASSQGLADTQYF. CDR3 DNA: TGTGCCAGTAGCCAGGGATTGGCAGATACGCAGTATTTT.

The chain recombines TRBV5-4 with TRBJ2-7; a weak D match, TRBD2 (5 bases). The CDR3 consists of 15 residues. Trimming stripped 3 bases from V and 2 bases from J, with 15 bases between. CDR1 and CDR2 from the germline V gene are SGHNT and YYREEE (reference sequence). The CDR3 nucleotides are TGTGCCAGCAGCTACCGAGGGTCGCTGGCCTACGAGCAGTACTTC. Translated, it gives CASSYRGSLAYEQYF.

The chain's CDR3 is CASSADRGPYNEQFF. As DNA, the CDR3 is TGTGCCAGCAGCGCAGACAGGGGACCCTACAATGAGCAGTTCTTC. The genes are TRBV11-2 and TRBJ2-1; 8 bases align to TRBD1. The trim removed 5 bases at V and 2 bases at J, leaving 5 bases unmatched. There are 15 residues in the CDR3. The germline V gene has CDR1 SGHAT and CDR2 FQNNGV.

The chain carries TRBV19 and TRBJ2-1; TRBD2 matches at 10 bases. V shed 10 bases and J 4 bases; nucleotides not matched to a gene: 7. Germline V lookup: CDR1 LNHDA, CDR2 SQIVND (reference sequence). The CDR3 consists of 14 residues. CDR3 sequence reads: CATSLAGTYNEQFF. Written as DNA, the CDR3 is TGTGCCACCTCACTAGCGGGGACGTACAATGAGCAGTTCTTC.

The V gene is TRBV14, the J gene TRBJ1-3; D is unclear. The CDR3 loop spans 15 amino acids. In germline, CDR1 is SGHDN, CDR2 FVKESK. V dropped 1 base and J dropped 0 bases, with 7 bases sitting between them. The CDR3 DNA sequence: TGTGCCAGCAGCCAAGGACAAAGCTCTGGAAACACCATATATTTT. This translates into CASSQGQSSGNTIYF.

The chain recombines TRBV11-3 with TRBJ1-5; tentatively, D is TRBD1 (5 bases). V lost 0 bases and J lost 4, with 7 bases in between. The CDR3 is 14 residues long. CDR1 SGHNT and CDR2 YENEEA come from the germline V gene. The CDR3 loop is CASSLDRVNQPQHF. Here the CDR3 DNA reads TGTGCCAGCAGCTTAGACAGGGTTAATCAGCCCCAGCATTTT.

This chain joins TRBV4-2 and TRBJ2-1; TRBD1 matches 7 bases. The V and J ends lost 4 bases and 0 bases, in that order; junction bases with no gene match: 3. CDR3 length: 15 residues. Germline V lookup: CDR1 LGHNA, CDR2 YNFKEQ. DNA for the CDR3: TGTGCCAGCAGCCCACAGGGGAGCTCCTACAATGAGCAGTTCTTC. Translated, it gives CASSPQGSSYNEQFF.

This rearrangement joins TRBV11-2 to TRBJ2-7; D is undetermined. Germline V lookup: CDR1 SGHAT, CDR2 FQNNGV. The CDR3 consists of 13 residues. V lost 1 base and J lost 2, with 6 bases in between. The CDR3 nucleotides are TGTGCCAGCAGCTTAGTGTCGGCCTACGAGCAGTACTTC. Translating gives CASSLVSAYEQYF. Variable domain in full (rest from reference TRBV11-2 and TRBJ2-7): EAGVAQSPRYKIIEKRQSVAFWCNPISGHATLYWYQQILGQGPKLLIQFQNNGVVDDSQLPKDRFSAERLKGVDSTLKIQPAKLEDSAVYLCASSLVSAYEQYFGPGTRLTVT.

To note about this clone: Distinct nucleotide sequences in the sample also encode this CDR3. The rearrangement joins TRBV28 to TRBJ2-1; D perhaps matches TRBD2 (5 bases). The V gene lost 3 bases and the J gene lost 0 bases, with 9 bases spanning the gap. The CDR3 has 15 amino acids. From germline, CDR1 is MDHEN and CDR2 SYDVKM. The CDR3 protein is CASSFRGSSYNEQFF. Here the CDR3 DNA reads TGTGCCAGCAGTTTCCGGGGTAGCTCCTACAATGAGCAGTTCTTC.

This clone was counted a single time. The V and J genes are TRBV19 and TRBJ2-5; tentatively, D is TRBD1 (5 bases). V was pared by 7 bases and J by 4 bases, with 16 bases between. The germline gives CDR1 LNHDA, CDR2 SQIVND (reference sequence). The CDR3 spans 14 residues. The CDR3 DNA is TGTGCCAGTACCCAATCCGCAGGGTCAGAGACCCAGTACTTC. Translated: CASTQSAGSETQYF.

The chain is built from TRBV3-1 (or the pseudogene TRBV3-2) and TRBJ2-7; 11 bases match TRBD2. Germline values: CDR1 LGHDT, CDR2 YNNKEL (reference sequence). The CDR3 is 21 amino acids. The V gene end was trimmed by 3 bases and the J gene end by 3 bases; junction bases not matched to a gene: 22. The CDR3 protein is CASSQVPVRARLAGGDYEQYF. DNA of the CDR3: TGTGCCAGCAGCCAGGTTCCCGTCAGGGCACGTCTAGCGGGAGGCGACTACGAGCAGTACTTC.